One sample yielded the 9 T cell receptor beta chains listed below, sequenced in a study of cytomegalovirus exposure and HLA in healthy donors. The PCR used 60 Vbeta and 13 Jbeta primers. Here immunoSEQ multiplex PCR was the method, and the copy in TCRdb shows in-frame clones only, minus some. The table shows about 52,000 clones, with approximately 52% occurring only once. Specimen: PBMCs. The receptors derive from a human donor in good health.

The chain links TRBV27 to TRBJ2-3, with 8 bases lining up with TRBD1. The CDR3 extends over 15 amino acids. CDR1 and CDR2 from the germline V gene are MNHEY and SMNVEV (reference sequence). V shed 5 bases and J 3 bases; nucleotides not matched to a gene: 7. This CDR3 reads CASSGQGKVTDTQYF. The CDR3 DNA reads TGTGCCAGCAGTGGACAGGGAAAGGTTACAGATACGCAGTATTTT.

V gene TRBV2 combines with J gene TRBJ2-4; the match to TRBD2 covers 9 bases. This CDR3 is built from 17 residues. Trimming removed 5 bases from V and 0 bases from J; junction bases left unmatched: 8. Germline CDR1 and CDR2: SNHLY and FYNNEI. CDR3 bases: TGTGCCAGCAGTCTCGTTAGCGGGGGATTAGCCAAAAACATTCAGTACTTC. Its translation is CASSLVSGGLAKNIQYF.

This chain uses TRBV9 with TRBJ2-7, with a weak D call TRBD1 (6 bases). Germline CDR1 SGDLS, CDR2 YYNGEE. The CDR3 runs 15 residues. The V and J ends lost 0 bases and 4 bases respectively, with 14 bases between them. This CDR3 is CASSVGRTDDYEQYF. The DNA for the CDR3 is TGTGCCAGCAGCGTAGGACGGACAGATGATTACGAGCAGTACTTC. Combining the CDR3 with reference TRBV9 and TRBJ2-7 gives the whole variable domain DSGVTQTPKHLITATGQRVTLRCSPRSGDLSVYWYQQSLDQGLQFLIQYYNGEERAKGNILERFSAQQFPDLHSELNLSSLELGDSALYFCASSVGRTDDYEQYFGPGTRLTVT.

Concerning this clone: Other DNA variants within this sample encode the same CDR3. The V gene is TRBV4-1, the J gene TRBJ2-7, with unresolved D. Germline CDR1 and CDR2: MGHRA and YSYEKL. This CDR3 comprises 15 residues. Trimming pared 0 bases from V and 3 bases from J, leaving 12 bases between. CDR3 DNA: TGCGCCAGCAGCCAAGAGGGCCACCGAAACTACGAGCAGTACTTC. It yields the protein CASSQEGHRNYEQYF.

A remark on this clone: At one end, the junction sequence differs from germline, possibly due to a read error. This chain connects TRBV6-5 to TRBJ1-2, with 7 positions matching TRBD1. The CDR3 is 14 residues long. CDR1 is MNHEY, CDR2 SVGAGI, per germline. The DNA of the CDR3 is TGTGCCAGCAGTTTGAGAGGGGGCGGTTATGGCCACACCTTC. Protein: CASSLRGGGYGHTF.

The chain links TRBV18 to TRBJ1-5, with D possibly matching TRBD1 (5 bases). Germline lookup yields CDR1 KGHSH and CDR2 LQKENI. The CDR3 contains 15 residues. V was pared by 6 bases and J by 0 bases, with 12 bases between. CDR3 amino acids: CASSQVDSSNQPQHF. In DNA, the CDR3 is TGTGCCAGCTCTCAGGTCGACAGTAGCAATCAGCCCCAGCATTTT.

This clone was found a few times. J is TRBJ1-1 and V is TRBV4-3; D perhaps matches TRBD1 (6 bases). Germline loops: CDR1 LGHNA, CDR2 YSLEER. V was pared by 4 bases and J by 2 bases, with 17 bases between. This CDR3 region has 16 residues. DNA for the CDR3: TGCGCCAGCAGCCTCGGACAGTCGGCGGTTAACACTGAAGCTTTCTTT. Its translation is CASSLGQSAVNTEAFF.

The chain has TRBV7-9 and TRBJ2-7; D might be TRBD2 (5 bases). CDR1 and CDR2 (germline): SEHNR, FQNEAQ (reference sequence). V was trimmed by 5 bases and J by 9 bases, leaving 14 bases between them. This CDR3 is built from 12 residues. The CDR3 region is CASSIPMSGQYF. The CDR3 region has the DNA TGTGCCAGCAGCATTCCGATGAGCGGGCAGTACTTC.

This chain joins TRBV29-1 and TRBJ1-2, with D perhaps TRBD1 (6 bases). The CDR3 contains 13 residues. Trimming took 6 bases from V and 2 from J, leaving 13 bases between them. Germline V gene lookup returns CDR1 SQVTM and CDR2 ANQGSEA. The CDR3 loop reads CSVAGDTNYGYTF. In DNA form, the CDR3 reads TGCAGCGTCGCAGGGGACACAAACTATGGCTACACCTTC.